This entry lists 29 T cell receptor beta chains sequenced from one sample in a study of shared clonotypes between healthy human individuals. TCRdb keeps only in-frame clones here, not all; method: immunoSEQ multiplex PCR. The sample carries 550,000 to 800,000 clones, around 74% recorded once. The sample was memory CD4+ T cells sorted from blood. Sample subset: CD45RA-negative fraction. The receptors were sampled from a woman aged 25 to 39 in good health.

The chain joins TRBV5-1 to TRBJ2-5, with TRBD1 matching 8 bases. The CDR3 is 16 residues long. Germline lookup yields CDR1 SGHRS and CDR2 YFSETQ. The ends lost 0 bases at V and 5 bases at J; junction bases unmatched: 9. The CDR3 DNA reads TGCGCCAGCAGCTTGGGTCAACAGGGGGGCCAGGAGACCCAGTACTTC. It specifies CASSLGQQGGQETQYF.

The rearrangement joins TRBV28 to TRBJ2-3; the D gene is possibly TRBD2 (5 bases). Looked up from germline, CDR1 is MDHEN and CDR2 is SYDVKM. The CDR3 totals 15 residues. Trimming took off 5 bases at V and 3 bases at J, with 15 bases between the two ends. For the CDR3, the DNA is TGTGCCAGCAGTCCCCCGTTGAAGCGGACAGATACGCAGTATTTT. Protein sequence: CASSPPLKRTDTQYF.

The chain links TRBV28 to TRBJ2-5; 12 positions match TRBD2. Germline V lookup: CDR1 MDHEN, CDR2 SYDVKM. This CDR3 is built from 18 residues. V gave up 6 bases and J gave up 2 bases; unmatched junction bases: 13. CDR3 DNA sequence: TGTGCCAGCAGGCTATTGACTAGCGGGAGAAGGAGGCAAGAGACCCAGTACTTC. Amino acid sequence: CASRLLTSGRRRQETQYF.

The chain links TRBV5-4 to TRBJ2-7; 15 bases match TRBD2. The CDR3 runs to 16 residues. Germline CDR1 reads SGHNT; CDR2 reads YYREEE (reference sequence). The ends lost 4 bases at V and 7 bases at J; junction bases unmatched: 9. In DNA, the CDR3 is TGTGCCAGCAGCAGGACTAGCGGGAGGGCATCGGGGGAGCAGTACTTC. Residues: CASSRTSGRASGEQYF.

The chain has TRBV14 and TRBJ2-1; D is perhaps TRBD1 (5 bases). V shed 4 bases and J shed 9 bases, with 16 bases lying between them. Per the germline V gene, CDR1 is SGHDN and CDR2 is FVKESK. CDR3 size: 14 residues. CDR3 sequence: CASSRYQGTSEQFF. CDR3 DNA: TGTGCCAGCAGCCGCTATCAGGGTACCAGTGAGCAGTTCTTC. Combining the CDR3 with reference TRBV14 and TRBJ2-1 gives the whole variable domain EAGVTQFPSHSVIEKGQTVTLRCDPISGHDNLYWYRRVMGKEIKFLLHFVKESKQDESGMPNNRFLAERTGGTYSTLKVQPAELEDSGVYFCASSRYQGTSEQFFGPGTRLTVL.

This clone was seen a few times. One base away lies a much larger clone, so this may be a sequencing read error. This sample also contains other DNA sequences that code for the same CDR3. The chain joins TRBV5-1 to TRBJ2-1; TRBD1 is a possible D gene (6 bases). This CDR3 is 15 amino acids long. In germline, CDR1 is SGHRS, CDR2 YFSETQ. V was pared by 4 bases and J by 0 bases, with 11 bases between. As DNA, the CDR3 is TGCGCCAGCAGCATGGACAGAAGCTCCTACAATGAGCAGTTCTTC. Its translation is CASSMDRSSYNEQFF.

This clone has at least ten counts. This chain joins TRBV11-2 and TRBJ2-5; D is possibly TRBD2 (5 bases). CDR1 and CDR2 from the germline V gene are SGHAT and FQNNGV. CDR3 length: 14 amino acids. V lost 2 bases and J 0 bases, leaving 7 bases between the germline ends. CDR3 in amino acids: CASSLREYQETQYF. The CDR3 bases are TGTGCCAGCAGCTTAAGGGAGTACCAAGAGACCCAGTACTTC. Combining the CDR3 with reference TRBV11-2 and TRBJ2-5 gives the whole variable domain EAGVAQSPRYKIIEKRQSVAFWCNPISGHATLYWYQQILGQGPKLLIQFQNNGVVDDSQLPKDRFSAERLKGVDSTLKIQPAKLEDSAVYLCASSLREYQETQYFGPGTRLLVL.

J is TRBJ2-5 and V is TRBV27; weak D call: TRBD1 (5 bases). The CDR3 runs 17 residues. Germline V gives CDR1 MNHEY, CDR2 SMNVEV (reference sequence). V was pared by 2 bases and J by 1 base, with 17 bases between. The CDR3 here is CASSLKGWGRSQETQYF. CDR3 DNA sequence: TGTGCCAGCAGTTTAAAGGGGTGGGGTCGGAGCCAAGAGACCCAGTACTTC.

The gene calls are TRBV5-1 and TRBJ2-1; 9 bases are shared with TRBD2. CDR3 length: 19 residues. The V gene end was trimmed by 1 base and the J gene end by 7 bases; junction bases not matched to a gene: 18. Germline CDR1 SGHRS, CDR2 YFSETQ. The CDR3 is CASSLWGGGAASGNNEQFF. The CDR3 nucleotides are TGCGCCAGCAGCTTGTGGGGTGGCGGGGCCGCTAGCGGGAATAATGAGCAGTTCTTC.

V is TRBV27 and J is TRBJ2-5; D gene unclear. The V gene's germline CDR1 is MNHEY and CDR2 SMNVEV (reference sequence). CDR3 size: 14 residues. V lost 3 bases to trimming and J lost 5 bases, with 13 bases between them. CDR3 protein: CASSFGVQRETQYF. The CDR3, as DNA: TGTGCCAGCAGTTTCGGTGTCCAGAGGGAGACCCAGTACTTC.

In this sample, this clone turned up a few times. This rearrangement joins TRBV7-9 to TRBJ2-3, with D tentatively TRBD1 (7 bases). The CDR3 contains 17 residues. The germline V gene has CDR1 SEHNR and CDR2 FQNEAQ (reference sequence). Between the trimmed V and J ends, which lost 4 bases and 1 base, there was a span of 18 bases. CDR3 bases: TGTGCCAGCAGCTCCCTACAGGGGAGGACCGGCACAGATACGCAGTATTTT. Protein sequence: CASSSLQGRTGTDTQYF.

V and J are TRBV6-4 and TRBJ1-2; 8 nucleotides line up with TRBD1. The germline V gene has CDR1 MRHNA and CDR2 SNTAGT. The V gene end was trimmed by 6 bases and the J gene end by 4 bases; junction bases not matched to a gene: 10. This CDR3 has 15 amino acids. Written as DNA, the CDR3 is TGTGCCAGCAGACCCTCACAGGGGGGTCTCTATGGCTACACCTTC. It yields the protein CASRPSQGGLYGYTF.

This clone was detected only a few times. V gene TRBV11-2 combines with J gene TRBJ2-7; D ambiguous. The CDR3 consists of 14 residues. The V gene lost 1 base and the J gene lost 3 bases, with 10 bases spanning the gap. CDR1 is SGHAT, CDR2 FQNNGV, per germline. The CDR3 bases are TGTGCCAGCAGCTTAGTGCCGGCCGGCTACGAGCAGTACTTC. Amino acids: CASSLVPAGYEQYF.

About this clone: Other DNA sequences from this sample encode an identical CDR3 as well. The rearrangement uses TRBV5-1 and TRBJ2-1; TRBD2 matches at 7 bases. The V gene end was trimmed by 4 bases and the J gene end by 1 base; junction bases not matched to a gene: 5. The CDR3 extends over 15 amino acids. Germline V gene sequence: CDR1 SGHRS, CDR2 YFSETQ. This CDR3 is CASSEASGSYNEQFF. The DNA for the CDR3 is TGCGCCAGCAGCGAAGCTAGCGGATCCTACAATGAGCAGTTCTTC.

The chain recombines TRBV6-1 with TRBJ2-5, with D hard to call. V was cut by 7 bases and J by 5 bases, with 8 bases left in between. Germline V gene data show CDR1 as MNHNS and CDR2 as SASEGT. The CDR3 is 11 amino acids. The chain's CDR3 is CASTGWETQYF. CDR3 nucleotide sequence: TGTGCCAGCACCGGGTGGGAGACCCAGTACTTC.

The rearrangement uses TRBV21-1 and TRBJ2-7. TRBV21-1 is flagged as a pseudogene. CDR3 size: 12 residues. The DNA for the CDR3 is TGTGCCAGCAGCAAATCTGGGTACGAGCAGTACTTC. This sequence encodes CASSKSGYEQYF.

Notes on this clone: A junction end diverges from the germline sequence, so it may reflect a read error. The rearrangement joins TRBV20-1 to TRBJ2-1, with TRBD2 matching over 10 bases. CDR3 length equals 11 residues. Looked up from germline, CDR1 is DFQATT and CDR2 is SNEGSKA (reference sequence). The CDR3 DNA is TGCAGTGCTAACCCGGGACTAGCGCTTGTCTTC. The encoded protein is CSANPGLALVF.

Note on this clone: The junction departs from germline at one end; a sequencing error may be responsible. The V gene is TRBV6-6, the J gene TRBJ1-2; D is undetermined. The CDR3 extends over 13 amino acids. Germline V lookup: CDR1 MNHNY, CDR2 SVGAGI (reference sequence). Here the CDR3 DNA reads TGTGCCAGCAGTGACTCGGACGGCGATGGCTACACCTTC. Protein sequence: CASSDSDGDGYTF.

The rearrangement links TRBV11-1 to TRBJ2-1, with 8 bases matching TRBD1. This CDR3 contains 13 residues. V was clipped by 4 bases and J by 8 bases; unmatched bases: 4. Looked up from germline, CDR1 is SGHAT and CDR2 is FQDESV (reference sequence). The CDR3 spells CASSSQGVDEQFF. CDR3 in DNA: TGTGCCAGCAGCTCACAGGGGGTCGATGAGCAGTTCTTC.

This clone was picked up one time. The J gene is TRBJ1-5, the V gene TRBV28; the D gene is possibly TRBD1 (6 bases). Trimming stripped 6 bases from V and 0 bases from J, with 21 bases between. The V gene's germline CDR1 is MDHEN and CDR2 SYDVKM. This CDR3 spans 18 amino acids. This CDR3 is CASSPSPWAGDSNQPQHF. The CDR3 coding sequence is TGTGCCAGCAGCCCATCGCCTTGGGCAGGGGATAGCAATCAGCCCCAGCATTTT.

The rearrangement links TRBV15 to TRBJ2-7, with D tentatively TRBD1 or TRBD2 (5 bases each). This CDR3 spans 14 amino acids. Per germline, CDR1 LNHNV and CDR2 YYDKDF (reference sequence). V shed 3 bases and J shed 2 bases, with 11 bases lying between them. The chain's CDR3 is CATSRLKGPYEQYF. CDR3 DNA sequence: TGTGCCACCAGCAGGCTTAAGGGACCCTACGAGCAGTACTTC.

The CDR3 DNA follows: TGCGCCAGCAGCCAAGATTGGGGGGCGCGGTATTTT. It specifies CASSQDWGARYF. The chain carries TRBV4-1 and TRBJ2-3; D might be TRBD1 or TRBD2, each matching 6 bases. The CDR3 loop spans 12 amino acids. Trimming shortened V by 0 bases and J by 14 bases, and 12 bases separated the two germline ends. Germline loops: CDR1 MGHRA, CDR2 YSYEKL.

This chain joins TRBV19 and TRBJ2-5; 13 positions match TRBD2. Trimming removed 1 base from V and 5 bases from J; junction bases left unmatched: 1. Per germline, CDR1 LNHDA and CDR2 SQIVND (reference sequence). This CDR3 region has 15 residues. The CDR3 DNA reads as TGTGCCAGTAGTATAGCACTAGCGGGAGGGGAGACCCAGTACTTC. The encoded protein is CASSIALAGGETQYF. The full variable domain, with the rest looked up from reference TRBV19 and TRBJ2-5, is DGGITQSPKYLFRKEGQNVTLSCEQNLNHDAMYWYRQDPGQGLRLIYYSQIVNDFQKGDIAEGYSVSREKKESFPLTVTSAQKNPTAFYLCASSIALAGGETQYFGPGTRLLVL.

The J gene is TRBJ1-2, the V gene TRBV4-1; 7 bases are shared with TRBD1. V lost 4 bases and J lost 0; bases outside the gene matches: 5. CDR3 length equals 15 residues. Germline CDR1 MGHRA, CDR2 YSYEKL. DNA of the CDR3: TGCGCCAGCAGCCGCGGACAGGACCCTAACTATGGCTACACCTTC. It yields the protein CASSRGQDPNYGYTF.

The chain carries TRBV5-1 and TRBJ2-5; no reliable D call. Germline V gives CDR1 SGHRS, CDR2 YFSETQ. The CDR3 spans 11 residues. The V and J ends lost 6 bases and 3 bases respectively, with 6 bases between them. In DNA, the CDR3 is TGCGCCAGCACTACCGAAGAGACCCAGTACTTC. Translated: CASTTEETQYF.

J is TRBJ2-5 and V is TRBV15; D is possibly TRBD2 (6 bases). This CDR3 spans 15 amino acids. Germline loops: CDR1 LNHNV, CDR2 YYDKDF (reference sequence). Deletions cut 6 bases from V and 2 bases from J, with 16 bases between. CDR3 amino acids: CATSHYSGDQETQYF. The CDR3 DNA sequence: TGTGCCACCAGTCACTATAGCGGCGATCAAGAGACCCAGTACTTC. Full variable domain (outside the CDR3, taken from reference TRBV15 and TRBJ2-5): DAMVIQNPRYQVTQFGKPVTLSCSQTLNHNVMYWYQQKSSQAPKLLFHYYDKDFNNEADTPDNFQSRRPNTSFCFLDIRSPGLGDTAMYLCATSHYSGDQETQYFGPGTRLLVL.

This chain connects TRBV19 to TRBJ2-7; 10 bases agree with TRBD1. This CDR3 region has 14 residues. Germline assignment: CDR1 LNHDA and CDR2 SQIVND (reference sequence). The V gene end was trimmed by 3 bases and the J gene end by 5 bases; junction bases not matched to a gene: 4. CDR3 loop: CASSMTGGSNEQYF. The CDR3 region has the DNA TGTGCCAGTAGTATGACAGGGGGCAGCAACGAGCAGTACTTC.

The chain couples TRBV5-1 to TRBJ1-1; the match to TRBD1 covers 9 bases. Germline assignment: CDR1 SGHRS and CDR2 YFSETQ. This CDR3 is 15 amino acids long. After removal of 3 bases from V and 5 bases from J, the junction contained 8 bases not matched to a gene. CDR3 in DNA: TGCGCCAGCAGCTCGACGGACAGGGGTGGGACTGAAGCTTTCTTT. This translates into CASSSTDRGGTEAFF.

This clone was detected a few times. The chain carries TRBV5-4 and TRBJ1-2, with a tentative D call TRBD1 (6 bases). Trimming removed 6 bases from V and 4 bases from J, with 10 bases in between. The CDR3 is 12 residues long. Per germline, CDR1 SGHNT and CDR2 YYREEE (reference sequence). Here the CDR3 reads CASNAQGYGYTF. The CDR3 DNA follows: TGTGCCAGCAACGCACAGGGCTATGGCTACACCTTC.